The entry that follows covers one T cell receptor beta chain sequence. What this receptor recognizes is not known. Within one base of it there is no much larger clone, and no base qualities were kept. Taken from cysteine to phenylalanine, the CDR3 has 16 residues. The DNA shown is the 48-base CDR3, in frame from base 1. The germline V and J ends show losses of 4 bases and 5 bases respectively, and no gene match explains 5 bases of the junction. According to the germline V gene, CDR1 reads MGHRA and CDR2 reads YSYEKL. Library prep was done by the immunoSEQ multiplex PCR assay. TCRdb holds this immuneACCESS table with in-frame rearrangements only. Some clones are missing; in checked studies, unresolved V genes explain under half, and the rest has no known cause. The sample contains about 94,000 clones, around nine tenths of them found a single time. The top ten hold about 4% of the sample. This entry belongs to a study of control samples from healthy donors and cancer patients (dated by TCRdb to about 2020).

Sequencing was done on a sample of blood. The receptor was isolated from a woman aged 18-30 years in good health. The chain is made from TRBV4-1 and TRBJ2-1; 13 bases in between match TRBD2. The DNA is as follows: TGCGCCAGCAGCCGAGCAGGGACTAGCGGGAACAATGAGCAGTTCTTC. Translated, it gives CASSRAGTSGNNEQFF.